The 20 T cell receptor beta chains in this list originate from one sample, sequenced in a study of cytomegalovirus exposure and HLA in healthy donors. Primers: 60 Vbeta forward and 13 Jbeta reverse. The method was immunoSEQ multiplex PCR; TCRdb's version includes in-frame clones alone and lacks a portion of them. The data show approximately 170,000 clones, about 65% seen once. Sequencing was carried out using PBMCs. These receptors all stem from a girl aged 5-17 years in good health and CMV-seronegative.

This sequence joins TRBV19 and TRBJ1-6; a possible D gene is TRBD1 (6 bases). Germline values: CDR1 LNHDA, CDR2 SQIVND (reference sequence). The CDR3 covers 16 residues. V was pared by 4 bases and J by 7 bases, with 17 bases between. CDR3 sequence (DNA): TGTGCCAGTAGTAAGTTAAGGGCAACAGGGAATTCACCCCTCCACTTT. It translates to CASSKLRATGNSPLHF.

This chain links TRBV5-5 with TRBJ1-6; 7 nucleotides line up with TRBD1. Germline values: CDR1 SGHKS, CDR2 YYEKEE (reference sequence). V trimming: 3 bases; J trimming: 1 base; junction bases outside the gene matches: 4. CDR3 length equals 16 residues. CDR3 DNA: TGTGCCAGCAGCTCCTACAGGGGTTCCTATAATTCACCCCTCCACTTT. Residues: CASSSYRGSYNSPLHF.

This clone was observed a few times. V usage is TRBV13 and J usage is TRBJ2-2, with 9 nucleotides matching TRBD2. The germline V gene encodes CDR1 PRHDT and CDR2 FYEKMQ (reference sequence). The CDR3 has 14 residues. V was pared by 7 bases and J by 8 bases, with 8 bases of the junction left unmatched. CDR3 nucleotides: TGTGCCAGCAAGAGCGGGGGGACCGGAGGGGAGCTGTTTTTT. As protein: CASKSGGTGGELFF.

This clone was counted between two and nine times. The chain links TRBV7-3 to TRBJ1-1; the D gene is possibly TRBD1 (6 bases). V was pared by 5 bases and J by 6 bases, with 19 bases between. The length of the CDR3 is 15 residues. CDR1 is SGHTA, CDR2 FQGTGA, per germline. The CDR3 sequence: CASSTRETGRPEAFF. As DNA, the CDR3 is TGTGCCAGCAGCACAAGAGAGACAGGAAGACCTGAAGCTTTCTTT.

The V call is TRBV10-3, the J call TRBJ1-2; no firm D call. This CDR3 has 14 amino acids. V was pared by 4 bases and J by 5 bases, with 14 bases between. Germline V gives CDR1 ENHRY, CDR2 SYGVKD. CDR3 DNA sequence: TGTGCCATCAGTGCAACAGCAGAGATTTATGGCTACACCTTC. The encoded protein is CAISATAEIYGYTF.

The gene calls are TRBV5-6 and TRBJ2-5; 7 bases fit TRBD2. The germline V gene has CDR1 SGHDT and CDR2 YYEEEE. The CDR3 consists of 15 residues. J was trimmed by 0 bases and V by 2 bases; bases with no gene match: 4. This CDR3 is CASSFSRGNQETQYF. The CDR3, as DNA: TGTGCCAGCAGCTTTTCGCGGGGGAACCAAGAGACCCAGTACTTC. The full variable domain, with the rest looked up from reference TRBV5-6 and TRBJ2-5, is DAGVTQSPTHLIKTRGQQVTLRCSPKSGHDTVSWYQQALGQGPQFIFQYYEEEERQRGNFPDRFSGHQFPNYSSELNVNALLLGDSALYLCASSFSRGNQETQYFGPGTRLLVL.

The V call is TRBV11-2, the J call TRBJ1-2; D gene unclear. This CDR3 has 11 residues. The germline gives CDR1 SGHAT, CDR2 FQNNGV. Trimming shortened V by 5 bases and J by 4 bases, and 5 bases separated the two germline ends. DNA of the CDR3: TGTGCCAGCAGCCACAGCTATGGCTACACCTTC. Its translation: CASSHSYGYTF.

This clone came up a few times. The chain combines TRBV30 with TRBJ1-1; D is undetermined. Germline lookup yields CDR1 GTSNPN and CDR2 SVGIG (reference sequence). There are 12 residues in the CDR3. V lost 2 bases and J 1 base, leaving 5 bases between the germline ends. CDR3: CAWSLWNTEAFF. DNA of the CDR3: TGTGCCTGGAGTCTCTGGAACACTGAAGCTTTCTTT. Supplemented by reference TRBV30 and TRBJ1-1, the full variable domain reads SQTIHQWPATLVQPVGSPLSLECTVEGTSNPNLYWYRQAAGRGLQLLFYSVGIGQISSEVPQNLSASRPQDRQFILSSKKLLLSDSGFYLCAWSLWNTEAFFGQGTRLTVV.

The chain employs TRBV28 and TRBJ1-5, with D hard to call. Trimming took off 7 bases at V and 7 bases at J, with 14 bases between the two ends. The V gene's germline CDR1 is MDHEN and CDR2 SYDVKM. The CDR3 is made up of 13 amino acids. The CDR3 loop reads CASIAGIEQPQHF. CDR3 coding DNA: TGTGCCAGCATTGCGGGGATCGAGCAGCCCCAGCATTTT. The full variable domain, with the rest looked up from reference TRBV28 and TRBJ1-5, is DVKVTQSSRYLVKRTGEKVFLECVQDMDHENMFWYRQDPGLGLRLIYFSYDVKMKEKGDIPEGYSVSREKKERFSLILESASTNQTSMYLCASIAGIEQPQHFGDGTRLSIL.

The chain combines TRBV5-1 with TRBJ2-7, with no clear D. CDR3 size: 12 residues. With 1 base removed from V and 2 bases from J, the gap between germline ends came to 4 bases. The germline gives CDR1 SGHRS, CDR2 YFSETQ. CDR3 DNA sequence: TGCGCCAGCAGCTTGATAGCCTACGAGCAGTACTTC. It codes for CASSLIAYEQYF.

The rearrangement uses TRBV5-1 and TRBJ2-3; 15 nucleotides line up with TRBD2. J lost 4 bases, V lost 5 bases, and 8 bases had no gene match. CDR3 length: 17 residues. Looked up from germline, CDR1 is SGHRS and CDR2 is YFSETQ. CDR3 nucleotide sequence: TGCGCCAGCAGGATCGGACTAGCGGGGGGGCAAGCAGATACGCAGTATTTT. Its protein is CASRIGLAGGQADTQYF.

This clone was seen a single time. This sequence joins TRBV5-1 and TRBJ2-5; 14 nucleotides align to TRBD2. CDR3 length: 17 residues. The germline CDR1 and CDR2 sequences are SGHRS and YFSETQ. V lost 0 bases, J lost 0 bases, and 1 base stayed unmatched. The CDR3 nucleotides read TGCGCCAGCAGCTTGGGACTAGCGGGGGGGTACCAAGAGACCCAGTACTTC. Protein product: CASSLGLAGGYQETQYF.

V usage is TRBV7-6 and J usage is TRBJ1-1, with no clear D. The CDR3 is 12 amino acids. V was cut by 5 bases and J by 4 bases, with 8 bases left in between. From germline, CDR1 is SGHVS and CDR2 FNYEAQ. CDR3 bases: TGTGCCAGCAGCACGGTACTCACTGAAGCTTTCTTT. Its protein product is CASSTVLTEAFF. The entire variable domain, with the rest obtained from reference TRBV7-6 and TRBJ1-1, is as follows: GAGVSQSPRYKVTKRGQDVALRCDPISGHVSLYWYRQALGQGPEFLTYFNYEAQQDKSGLPNDRFSAERPEGSISTLTIQRTEQRDSAMYRCASSTVLTEAFFGQGTRLTVV.

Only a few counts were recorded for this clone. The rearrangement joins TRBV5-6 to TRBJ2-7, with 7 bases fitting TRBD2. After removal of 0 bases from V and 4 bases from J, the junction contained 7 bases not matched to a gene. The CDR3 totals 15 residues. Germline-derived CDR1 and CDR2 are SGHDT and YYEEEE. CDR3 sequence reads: CASSLAGLAVYEQYF. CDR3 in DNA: TGTGCCAGCAGCTTGGCGGGGCTAGCGGTGTACGAGCAGTACTTC.

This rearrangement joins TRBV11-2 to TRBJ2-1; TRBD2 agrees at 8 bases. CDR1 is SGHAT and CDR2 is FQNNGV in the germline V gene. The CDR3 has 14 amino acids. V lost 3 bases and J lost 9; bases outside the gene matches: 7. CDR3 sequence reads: CASSLGLDLGEQFF. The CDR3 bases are TGTGCCAGCAGCTTGGGACTAGACTTGGGTGAGCAGTTCTTC.

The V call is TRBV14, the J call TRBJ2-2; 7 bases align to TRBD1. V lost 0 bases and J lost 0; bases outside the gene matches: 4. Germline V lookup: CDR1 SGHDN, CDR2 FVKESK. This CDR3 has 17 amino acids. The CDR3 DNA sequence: TGTGCCAGCAGCCAAGATCGAGGGACAGCGAACACCGGGGAGCTGTTTTTT. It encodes CASSQDRGTANTGELFF.

CDR3 region: CASSWTPGSYTDTQYF. The CDR3 nucleotides read TGTGCCAGCAGTTGGACACCCGGGTCCTACACAGATACGCAGTATTTT. The rearrangement links TRBV27 to TRBJ2-3, with D possibly matching TRBD1 (5 bases). The germline V and J ends were trimmed by 4 bases and 2 bases, with 16 bases remaining between them. The germline V gene encodes CDR1 MNHEY and CDR2 SMNVEV (reference sequence). The CDR3 is 16 amino acids.

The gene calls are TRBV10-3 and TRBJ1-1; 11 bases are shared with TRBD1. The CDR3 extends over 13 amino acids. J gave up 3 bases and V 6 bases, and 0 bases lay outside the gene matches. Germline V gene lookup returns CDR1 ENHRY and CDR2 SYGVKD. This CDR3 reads CAIRGQGDTEAFF. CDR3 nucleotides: TGTGCCATCAGGGGACAGGGGGACACTGAAGCTTTCTTT.

The chain's CDR3 is CASSQDRDRDEAFF. The CDR3 region has the DNA TGTGCCAGCAGCCAAGACCGGGACAGGGATGAAGCTTTCTTT. This rearrangement joins TRBV4-2 to TRBJ1-1, with 9 bases aligning to TRBD1. This CDR3 is 14 amino acids long. After removal of 0 bases from V and 7 bases from J, the junction contained 3 bases not matched to a gene. CDR1 LGHNA and CDR2 YNFKEQ come from the germline V gene.

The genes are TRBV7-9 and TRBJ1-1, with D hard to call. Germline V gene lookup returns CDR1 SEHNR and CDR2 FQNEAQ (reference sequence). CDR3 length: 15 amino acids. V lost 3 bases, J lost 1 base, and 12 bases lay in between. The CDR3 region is CASSFLKGANTEAFF. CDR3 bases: TGTGCCAGCAGCTTTCTAAAGGGAGCGAACACTGAAGCTTTCTTT.